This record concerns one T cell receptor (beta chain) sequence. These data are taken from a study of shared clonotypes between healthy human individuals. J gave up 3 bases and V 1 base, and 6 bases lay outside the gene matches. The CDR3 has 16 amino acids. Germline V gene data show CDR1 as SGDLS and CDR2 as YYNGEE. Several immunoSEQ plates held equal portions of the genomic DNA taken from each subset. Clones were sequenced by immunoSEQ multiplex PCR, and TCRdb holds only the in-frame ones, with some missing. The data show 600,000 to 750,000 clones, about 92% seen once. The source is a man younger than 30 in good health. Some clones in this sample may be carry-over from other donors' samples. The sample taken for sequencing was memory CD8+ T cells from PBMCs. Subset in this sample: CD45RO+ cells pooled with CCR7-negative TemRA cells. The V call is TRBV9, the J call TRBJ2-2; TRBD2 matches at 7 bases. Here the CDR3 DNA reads TGTGCCAGCAGCGTAATGGGAGGGCCAGACACCGGGGAGCTGTTTTTT. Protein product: CASSVMGGPDTGELFF.